This paragraph reports one T cell receptor (beta chain). Its antigen is as yet unknown. This entry comes from a study of identifying expanded T cells in peripheral blood. Study-level points and caveats: Across healthy donors, higher total template counts meant significantly greater roughly 2-week count variance. Differentially abundant clones: 0.95 to 1.5 between replicates, around 17 at around 14 days, 19 to 20 at four.

During the collection period, no donor immune events like infections were recorded. Clones were sequenced by immunoSEQ multiplex PCR, and TCRdb holds only the in-frame ones, with some missing. The sample lists approximately 80,000 clones; about 83% were seen once. Trimming removed 0 bases at V and 3 bases at J, with 14 bases between. The germline V gene encodes CDR1 KGHSH and CDR2 LQKENI. There are 16 residues in the CDR3. The sequence derives from a person aged 18 to 75 in good health. Sequenced sample: blood. V usage is TRBV18 and J usage is TRBJ2-5; perhaps TRBD2 as D (5 bases). The CDR3 nucleotides read TGTGCCAGCTCACCACCTCGGTCCAGAGGGAAAGAGACCCAGTACTTC. It specifies CASSPPRSRGKETQYF. The complete variable domain, with remaining parts taken from reference TRBV18 and TRBJ2-5, reads NAGVMQNPRHLVRRRGQEARLRCSPMKGHSHVYWYRQLPEEGLKFMVYLQKENIIDESGMPKERFSAEFPKEGPSILRIQQVVRGDSAAYFCASSPPRSRGKETQYFGPGTRLLVL.